These 10 T cell receptor beta chains came from one sample sequenced in a study of cytomegalovirus exposure and HLA in healthy donors (dated by TCRdb to 2016 to 2017). Library generation was performed with the immunoSEQ multiplex PCR assay. TCRdb's version of the immuneACCESS table is confined to in-frame rearrangements and falls short of the full clone set. An unresolved V gene accounts for under half of the shortfall where checked; the remainder is of unknown origin. In this sample the table shows fewer than 200,000 clones, about nine tenths of which occur a single time. The leading ten clones occupy 6% to 8.5% of the sample. The specimen sequenced was PBMCs. The receptors originated from a man aged 30 to 45 in good health and CMV-seropositive.

This chain links TRBV2 with TRBJ2-3; 12 positions agree with TRBD2. The CDR3 is 15 amino acids. The trim removed 11 bases at V and 2 bases at J, leaving 8 bases unmatched. CDR1 and CDR2 (germline): SNHLY, FYNNEI. The CDR3 loop is CALSSGGAPTDTQYF. The CDR3 DNA follows: TGTGCCTTATCTAGCGGGGGGGCTCCCACAGATACGCAGTATTTT.

This clone appeared a single time. The chain is built from TRBV30 and TRBJ1-2, with TRBD1 matching over 11 bases. This CDR3 region has 15 residues. The trim removed 1 base at V and 1 base at J, leaving 2 bases unmatched. Germline V gives CDR1 GTSNPN, CDR2 SVGIG (reference sequence). This CDR3 reads CAWSAGTGGNYGYTF. The CDR3 bases are TGTGCCTGGAGTGCCGGGACAGGGGGTAACTATGGCTACACCTTC.

In this sample, this clone turned up a few times. The genes are TRBV7-9 and TRBJ1-1; the D gene is possibly TRBD1 (6 bases). The CDR3 has 13 amino acids. The V gene lost 4 bases and the J gene lost 1 base, with 7 bases spanning the gap. Per germline, CDR1 SEHNR and CDR2 FQNEAQ (reference sequence). The chain's CDR3 is CASSWGQNTEAFF. In DNA form, the CDR3 reads TGTGCCAGCAGCTGGGGACAGAACACTGAAGCTTTCTTT.

The chain links TRBV28 to TRBJ2-2, with 7 nucleotides matching TRBD2. The J segment lost 6 bases and the V segment lost 6 bases, leaving 10 bases of the junction unmatched. The CDR3 covers 15 residues. In germline, CDR1 is MDHEN, CDR2 SYDVKM. The CDR3, as DNA: TGTGCCAGCAGCCGTAGCGGGTCGGCATCCGGGGAGCTGTTTTTT. Translation gives CASSRSGSASGELFF.

This rearrangement joins TRBV28 to TRBJ2-1, with a possible D match to TRBD1 (5 bases). The CDR3 is 12 amino acids. V was trimmed by 2 bases and J by 14 bases, leaving 13 bases between them. Germline CDR1 and CDR2: MDHEN and SYDVKM. As DNA, the CDR3 is TGTGCCAGCAGTTTAGAGCAGGGCAAGAAGTTCTTC. It specifies CASSLEQGKKFF.

V and J are TRBV5-4 and TRBJ2-3, with D possibly TRBD1 on 5 matching bases. The V end lost 0 bases, the J end lost 3 bases, and 8 bases lay between the germline ends. Germline loops: CDR1 SGHNT, CDR2 YYREEE (reference sequence). This CDR3 comprises 14 residues. The CDR3: CASSLDRLTDTQYF. DNA of the CDR3: TGTGCCAGCAGCTTGGACAGGTTGACAGATACGCAGTATTTT.

CDR3 loop: CASSEDRANTEAFF. CDR3 in DNA: TGTGCCAGCAGTGAAGACAGGGCGAACACTGAAGCTTTCTTT. The chain has TRBV2 and TRBJ1-1, with D perhaps TRBD1 (6 bases). Looked up from germline, CDR1 is SNHLY and CDR2 is FYNNEI. CDR3 length equals 14 residues. With 1 base removed from V and 1 base from J, the gap between germline ends came to 7 bases. Looking up the rest from reference TRBV2 and TRBJ1-1 gives the full variable domain: EPEVTQTPSHQVTQMGQEVILRCVPISNHLYFYWYRQILGQKVEFLVSFYNNEISEKSEIFDDQFSVERPDGSNFTLKIRSTKLEDSAMYFCASSEDRANTEAFFGQGTRLTVV.

The gene calls are TRBV20-1 and TRBJ2-1, with D possibly being TRBD2 (6 bases). CDR3 length: 11 residues. Trimming stripped 4 bases from V and 6 bases from J, with 7 bases between. Germline assignment: CDR1 DFQATT and CDR2 SNEGSKA (reference sequence). CDR3 in DNA: TGCAGTGCTACTAGCGTCAATGAGCAGTTCTTC. Protein: CSATSVNEQFF.

The chain joins TRBV2 to TRBJ2-1; TRBD2 aligns across 11 bases. The germline V gene has CDR1 SNHLY and CDR2 FYNNEI. The junction had 5 bases not matched to a gene; V was cut back by 6 bases and J by 4 bases. This CDR3 has 15 amino acids. As DNA, the CDR3 is TGTGCCAGCAGGCCGGGACTAGCGGTATACAATGAGCAGTTCTTC. Translating it yields CASRPGLAVYNEQFF.

V is TRBV18 and J is TRBJ1-5; 7 positions match TRBD1. The CDR3 extends over 14 amino acids. The germline V gene has CDR1 KGHSH and CDR2 LQKENI. V lost 4 bases and J lost 4; bases outside the gene matches: 4. CDR3 nucleotides: TGTGCCAGCTCACGGGACAGTGGTAATCAGCCCCAGCATTTT. Its translation is CASSRDSGNQPQHF.